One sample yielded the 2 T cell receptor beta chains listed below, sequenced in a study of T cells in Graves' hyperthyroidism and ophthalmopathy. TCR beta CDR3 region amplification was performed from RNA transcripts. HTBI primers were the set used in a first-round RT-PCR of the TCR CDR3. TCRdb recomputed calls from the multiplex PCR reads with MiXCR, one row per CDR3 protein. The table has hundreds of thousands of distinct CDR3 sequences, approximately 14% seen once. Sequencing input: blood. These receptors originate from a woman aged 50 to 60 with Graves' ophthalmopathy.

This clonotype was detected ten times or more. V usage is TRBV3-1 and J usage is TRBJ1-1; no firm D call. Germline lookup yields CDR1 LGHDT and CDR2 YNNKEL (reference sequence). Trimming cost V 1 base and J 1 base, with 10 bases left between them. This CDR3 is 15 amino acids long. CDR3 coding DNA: TGTGCCAGCAGCCAAGCCGGGCAGCAGAACACTGAAGCTTTCTTT. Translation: CASSQAGQQNTEAFF.

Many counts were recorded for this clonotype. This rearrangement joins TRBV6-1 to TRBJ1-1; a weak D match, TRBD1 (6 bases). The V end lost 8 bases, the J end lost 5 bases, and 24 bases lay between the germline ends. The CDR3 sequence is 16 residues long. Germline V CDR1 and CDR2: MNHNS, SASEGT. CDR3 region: CASRWAAGAKGTEAFF. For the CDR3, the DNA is TGTGCCAGCCGTTGGGCGGCAGGGGCGAAGGGTACTGAAGCTTTCTTT.